Below are 30 T cell receptor beta chains sequenced from a single sample in a study of blood T cell repertoires in COVID-19. Some clones are missing from TCRdb's copy, which holds only in-frame ones; the method was immunoSEQ multiplex PCR. Altogether over 65,000 clones are present, 86% being singletons, with the ten largest covering less than 35%. Sequencing used peripheral blood. The receptors stem from a man aged 45-65 years with active or convalescent COVID-19.

The genes are TRBV5-1 and TRBJ2-2, with 8 bases lining up with TRBD1. Trimming cost V 4 bases and J 4 bases; bases outside gene matches: 6. This CDR3 is 15 amino acids long. Germline V gene data show CDR1 as SGHRS and CDR2 as YFSETQ. CDR3 protein: CASSQDRGATGELFF. CDR3 bases: TGCGCCAGCAGCCAAGACAGGGGAGCCACCGGGGAGCTGTTTTTT. Full variable domain (remainder filled in from reference TRBV5-1 and TRBJ2-2): KAGVTQTPRYLIKTRGQQVTLSCSPISGHRSVSWYQQTPGQGLQFLFEYFSETQRNKGNFPGRFSGRQFSNSRSEMNVSTLELGDSALYLCASSQDRGATGELFFGEGSRLTVL.

V is TRBV5-1 and J is TRBJ1-6; 9 nucleotides align to TRBD1. This CDR3 has 14 amino acids. The germline CDR1 and CDR2 sequences are SGHRS and YFSETQ. V dropped 2 bases and J dropped 14; count of bases not matched to a gene: 8. The CDR3 region is CASSFDRGSSTLHF. Here the CDR3 DNA reads TGCGCCAGCAGCTTCGACAGGGGGTCTTCCACCCTCCACTTT.

The table lists this clone with a count of one. The chain uses TRBV25-1 and TRBJ2-1, with a possible D match to TRBD1 (5 bases). Germline CDR1 is MGHDK and CDR2 is SYGVNS. V was shortened by 6 bases and J by 0 bases, with 9 bases between the two germline ends. The CDR3 length is 14 residues. CDR3 region: CASSYRNSYNEQFF. CDR3 nucleotide sequence: TGTGCCAGCAGCTACAGGAACTCCTACAATGAGCAGTTCTTC.

The chain carries TRBV6-2 or TRBV6-3 and TRBJ1-2; 10 bases are shared with TRBD1. Losses at the gene ends were 5 bases for V and 8 bases for J; bases not matched to a gene: 8. The germline gives CDR1 MNHEY, CDR2 SVGEGT. The CDR3 totals 14 residues. The CDR3 nucleotides read TGTGCCAGCAGTAAACCGGGACAGGGGAACGGCTACACCTTC. It translates to CASSKPGQGNGYTF.

V and J are TRBV24-1 and TRBJ1-6; TRBD1 might be the D (5 bases). The CDR3 sequence is 14 residues long. With 5 bases removed from V and 7 bases from J, the gap between germline ends came to 11 bases. Germline V CDR1 and CDR2: KGHDR, SFDVKD. The CDR3 DNA sequence: TGTGCCACCAGTGTTGGGCAGGGAAATTCACCCCTCCACTTT. As protein: CATSVGQGNSPLHF.

This chain links TRBV27 with TRBJ1-2, with TRBD1 matching over 7 bases. The CDR3 has 14 amino acids. V gave up 6 bases and J gave up 8 bases; unmatched junction bases: 12. Germline CDR1 is MNHEY and CDR2 is SMNVEV (reference sequence). The CDR3, as DNA: TGTGCCAGCAGGTCCACAGGGACAGCTCACGGCTACACCTTC. It specifies CASRSTGTAHGYTF.

The chain links TRBV5-4 to TRBJ1-1; no firm D call. Germline lookup yields CDR1 SGHNT and CDR2 YYREEE (reference sequence). The ends were cut back, 4 bases at V and 7 bases at J, with 14 bases in the middle. The CDR3 extends over 13 amino acids. CDR3 region: CASSTSLQDEAFF. CDR3 coding DNA: TGTGCCAGCAGCACCAGCCTCCAGGATGAAGCTTTCTTT.

J is TRBJ1-6 and V is TRBV11-2, with TRBD1 identical over 7 bases. CDR1 SGHAT and CDR2 FQNNGV come from the germline V gene. Trimming cost V 5 bases and J 5 bases; bases outside gene matches: 6. This CDR3 is built from 15 residues. The CDR3 protein is CASSMRDRDNSPLHF. CDR3 nucleotides: TGTGCCAGCAGCATGAGGGACAGAGATAATTCACCCCTCCACTTT.

The chain recombines TRBV18 with TRBJ2-7, with 11 nucleotides matching TRBD2. Germline assignment: CDR1 KGHSH and CDR2 LQKENI. This CDR3 contains 15 residues. V gave up 3 bases and J gave up 7 bases; unmatched junction bases: 8. The CDR3 loop reads CASSPGTSGLGEQYF. The CDR3 bases are TGTGCCAGCTCACCGGGGACTAGCGGACTTGGGGAGCAGTACTTC.

CDR3 DNA sequence: TGTGCCAGCAGGTCAGGGGGGAATTCACCCCTCCACTTT. Translated: CASRSGGNSPLHF. The chain carries TRBV2 and TRBJ1-6; 7 nucleotides align to TRBD1. CDR3 size: 13 residues. Trimming cost V 6 bases and J 7 bases; bases outside gene matches: 3. Germline V gives CDR1 SNHLY, CDR2 FYNNEI.

The chain has TRBV2 and TRBJ1-6; D perhaps matches TRBD1 (6 bases). This CDR3 region has 14 residues. V was shortened by 2 bases and J by 7 bases, with 9 bases between the two germline ends. Looked up from germline, CDR1 is SNHLY and CDR2 is FYNNEI. For the CDR3, the DNA is TGTGCCAGCAGTGAAAACAGGGCAAATTCACCCCTCCACTTT. Protein: CASSENRANSPLHF. Variable domain in full (rest from reference TRBV2 and TRBJ1-6): EPEVTQTPSHQVTQMGQEVILRCVPISNHLYFYWYRQILGQKVEFLVSFYNNEISEKSEIFDDQFSVERPDGSNFTLKIRSTKLEDSAMYFCASSENRANSPLHFGNGTRLTVT.

This chain links TRBV5-4 with TRBJ1-2; D is perhaps TRBD1 (5 bases). Germline loops: CDR1 SGHNT, CDR2 YYREEE (reference sequence). With 4 bases removed from V and 3 bases from J, the gap between germline ends came to 16 bases. The CDR3 covers 15 residues. The CDR3 spells CASSPNRGAHYGYTF. As DNA, the CDR3 is TGTGCCAGCAGCCCCAACCGCGGGGCCCACTATGGCTACACCTTC.

The V gene is TRBV5-1, the J gene TRBJ1-3, with TRBD1 as a possible D gene (6 bases). CDR1 is SGHRS, CDR2 YFSETQ, per germline. The CDR3 totals 16 residues. Trimming left V 2 bases short and J 0 bases short, with 12 bases between. This chain's CDR3 is CASSFGQDSSGNTIYF. In DNA, the CDR3 is TGCGCCAGCAGCTTTGGGCAGGACAGCTCTGGAAACACCATATATTTT.

The chain combines TRBV28 with TRBJ1-6; tentative D call: TRBD1 (6 bases). V was cut by 6 bases and J by 4 bases, with 16 bases left in between. Looked up from germline, CDR1 is MDHEN and CDR2 is SYDVKM. The CDR3 has 16 residues. The CDR3 sequence: CASRYRQAVYNSPLHF. The CDR3 DNA reads TGTGCCAGCAGATATCGACAGGCAGTTTATAATTCACCCCTCCACTTT. Full variable domain (missing parts from reference TRBV28 and TRBJ1-6): DVKVTQSSRYLVKRTGEKVFLECVQDMDHENMFWYRQDPGLGLRLIYFSYDVKMKEKGDIPEGYSVSREKKERFSLILESASTNQTSMYLCASRYRQAVYNSPLHFGNGTRLTVT.

The chain has TRBV9 and TRBJ2-1, with TRBD2 matching over 14 bases. V was pared by 0 bases and J by 2 bases, with 10 bases of the junction left unmatched. Germline lookup yields CDR1 SGDLS and CDR2 YYNGEE. This CDR3 is 20 amino acids long. For the CDR3, the DNA is TGTGCCAGCAGCGTAGCATTGACCGGGACTAGCGGGGGAGCCTACAATGAGCAGTTCTTC. It translates to CASSVALTGTSGGAYNEQFF.

With regard to this clone: This CDR3 is also generated by other DNA sequences in the sample. This chain links TRBV6-6 with TRBJ1-3, with 7 bases aligning to TRBD1. The germline gives CDR1 MNHNY, CDR2 SVGAGI (reference sequence). V was clipped by 5 bases and J by 4 bases; unmatched bases: 5. The CDR3 covers 14 residues. DNA for the CDR3: TGTGCCAGCAGTCGGGACAGTTCGGGAAACACCATATATTTT. Translated, it gives CASSRDSSGNTIYF.

This clone was observed once. The chain uses TRBV27 and TRBJ2-4; 10 bases agree with TRBD1. The CDR3 is 14 amino acids. V lost 6 bases and J lost 1; bases outside the gene matches: 0. Germline V gene lookup returns CDR1 MNHEY and CDR2 SMNVEV (reference sequence). The CDR3 protein is CASRGQGAKNIQYF. The CDR3 DNA is TGTGCCAGCAGGGGACAGGGGGCCAAAAACATTCAGTACTTC.

This chain connects TRBV6-6 to TRBJ1-5; 8 nucleotides agree with TRBD1. The CDR3 is 14 amino acids. The ends lost 6 bases at V and 6 bases at J; junction bases unmatched: 7. Germline-derived CDR1 and CDR2 are MNHNY and SVGAGI (reference sequence). The CDR3 coding sequence is TGTGCCAGCAGCCCGGGACAGGCGGGTCAGCCCCAGCATTTT. Residues: CASSPGQAGQPQHF.

This clone came up a few times. A read error may account for a junction end that differs from germline. J is TRBJ1-2 and V is TRBV18; possibly TRBD1 for D (6 bases). Germline V CDR1 and CDR2: KGHSH, LQKENI. The CDR3 runs to 14 residues. CDR3 protein: CASSPGQTKYGYTF. As DNA, the CDR3 is TGTGCCAGCTCACCTGGACAGACTAAATATGGCTACACCTTC.

The CDR3 spells CAWSGRTGGFGTGELFF. The DNA of the CDR3 is TGTGCCTGGAGTGGACGGACAGGGGGTTTTGGCACCGGGGAGCTGTTTTTT. The V gene is TRBV30, the J gene TRBJ2-2; 10 nucleotides line up with TRBD1. This CDR3 spans 17 amino acids. The germline CDR1 and CDR2 sequences are GTSNPN and SVGIG (reference sequence). V trimming: 1 base; J trimming: 4 bases; junction bases outside the gene matches: 9.

The chain employs TRBV4-3 and TRBJ1-1; D gene uncertain. CDR3 size: 15 residues. Germline-derived CDR1 and CDR2 are LGHNA and YSLEER. V lost 0 bases, J lost 6 bases, and 14 bases lay in between. The CDR3 protein is CASSQDRHPGAEAFF. CDR3 bases: TGCGCCAGCAGCCAAGATCGACACCCCGGGGCTGAAGCTTTCTTT.

This chain joins TRBV20-1 and TRBJ2-7, with 8 bases identical to TRBD2. CDR3 length: 15 residues. Germline-derived CDR1 and CDR2 are DFQATT and SNEGSKA (reference sequence). Unmatched junction bases numbered 12, after V lost 6 bases and J lost 2 bases. The CDR3, as DNA: TGCAGTGCCAGTCTTTGGCAGCGGGAGCCCTACGAGCAGTACTTC. Translating gives CSASLWQREPYEQYF.

V usage is TRBV27 and J usage is TRBJ2-4; 7 nucleotides match TRBD1. This CDR3 spans 16 amino acids. The V gene's germline CDR1 is MNHEY and CDR2 SMNVEV (reference sequence). Trimming cost V 5 bases and J 9 bases; bases outside gene matches: 16. The CDR3 here is CASSKVPTGVRVIQYF. The CDR3 region has the DNA TGTGCCAGCAGTAAAGTCCCCACAGGGGTTCGCGTCATTCAGTACTTC.

This clone came up a few times. The chain links TRBV6-2 or TRBV6-3 to TRBJ2-7; TRBD1 or TRBD2 may be the D gene (6 bases each). The CDR3 is made up of 17 amino acids. Germline assignment: CDR1 MNHEY and CDR2 SVGEGT. The V gene lost 6 bases and the J gene lost 5 bases, with 26 bases spanning the gap. The CDR3 loop is CASSGGRVRGRENEQYF. CDR3 in DNA: TGTGCCAGCAGCGGGGGCAGGGTGAGAGGGAGAGAAAACGAGCAGTACTTC.

The genes are TRBV29-1 and TRBJ1-4; D possibly corresponds to TRBD1 (6 bases). In germline, CDR1 is SQVTM, CDR2 ANQGSEA. The CDR3 has 12 residues. V was trimmed by 6 bases and J by 6 bases, leaving 11 bases between them. The CDR3 here is CSVGTFDEKLFF. The CDR3 nucleotides are TGCAGCGTCGGGACATTCGATGAAAAACTGTTTTTT. Combining the CDR3 with reference TRBV29-1 and TRBJ1-4 gives the whole variable domain SAVISQKPSRDICQRGTSLTIQCQVDSQVTMMFWYRQQPGQSLTLIATANQGSEATYESGFVIDKFPISRPNLTFSTLTVSNMSPEDSSIYLCSVGTFDEKLFFGSGTQLSVL.

The V gene is TRBV7-2, the J gene TRBJ2-1, with a possible D match to TRBD1 (5 bases). CDR1 and CDR2 (germline): SGHTA, FQGNSA. V lost 5 bases to trimming and J lost 2 bases, with 22 bases between them. This CDR3 contains 18 residues. The CDR3 nucleotides are TGTGCCAGCAGCCTGGAATTTTACGAGACAGCGACCTACAATGAGCAGTTCTTC. This gives the protein CASSLEFYETATYNEQFF.

The rearrangement uses TRBV20-1 and TRBJ2-1; TRBD2 agrees at 11 bases. Germline lookup yields CDR1 DFQATT and CDR2 SNEGSKA (reference sequence). After removal of 6 bases from V and 7 bases from J, the junction contained 23 bases not matched to a gene. The CDR3 is made up of 19 amino acids. Here the CDR3 reads CSASSGRDPGGLRGNEQFF. The CDR3 coding sequence is TGCAGTGCAAGTAGCGGGAGGGACCCCGGGGGTTTACGGGGGAATGAGCAGTTCTTC.

The chain couples TRBV27 to TRBJ1-5; TRBD1 might be the D (5 bases). Trimming took off 2 bases at V and 4 bases at J, with 9 bases between the two ends. There are 14 residues in the CDR3. Germline V gene lookup returns CDR1 MNHEY and CDR2 SMNVEV (reference sequence). CDR3 in amino acids: CASSLNQGNQPQHF. The DNA of the CDR3 is TGTGCCAGCAGTTTAAATCAGGGTAATCAGCCCCAGCATTTT.

In its sample, this clone was seen a few times. The sample contains more than one DNA sequence encoding this CDR3. V usage is TRBV5-1 and J usage is TRBJ2-2; TRBD2 matches 7 bases. Germline CDR1 SGHRS, CDR2 YFSETQ. The CDR3 contains 14 residues. V trimming: 1 base; J trimming: 5 bases; junction bases outside the gene matches: 2. The CDR3 here is CASSLTGGTGELFF. CDR3 in DNA: TGCGCCAGCAGCTTGACGGGGGGAACCGGGGAGCTGTTTTTT.

Only a few counts were recorded for this clone. This rearrangement joins TRBV6-5 to TRBJ2-5, with 7 bases identical to TRBD1. This CDR3 region has 13 residues. CDR1 and CDR2 (germline): MNHEY, SVGAGI. V lost 6 bases to trimming and J lost 4 bases; unmatched junction nucleotides: 5. CDR3 nucleotide sequence: TGTGCCAGCAGGTCACAGGGGAGAGAGACCCAGTACTTC. This sequence encodes CASRSQGRETQYF.